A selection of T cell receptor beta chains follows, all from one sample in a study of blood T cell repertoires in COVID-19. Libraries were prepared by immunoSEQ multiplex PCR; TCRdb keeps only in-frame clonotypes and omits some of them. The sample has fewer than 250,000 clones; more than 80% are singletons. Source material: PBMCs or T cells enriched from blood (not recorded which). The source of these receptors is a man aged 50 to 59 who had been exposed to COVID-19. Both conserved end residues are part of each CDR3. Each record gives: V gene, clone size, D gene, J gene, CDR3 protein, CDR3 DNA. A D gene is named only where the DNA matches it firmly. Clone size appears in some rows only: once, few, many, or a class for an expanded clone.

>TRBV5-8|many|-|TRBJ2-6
CASSSYRETGANVLTF
TGTGCCAGCAGCTCATACAGGGAAACTGGGGCCAACGTCCTGACTTTC
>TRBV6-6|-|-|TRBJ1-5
CASSYGLGSQPQHF
TGTGCCAGCAGTTACGGGTTGGGCTCTCAGCCCCAGCATTTT
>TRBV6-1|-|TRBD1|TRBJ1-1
CASSETGAEAFF
TGTGCCAGCAGTGAGACAGGGGCTGAAGCTTTCTTT
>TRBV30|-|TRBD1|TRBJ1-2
CAWSMDREPATF
TGTGCCTGGAGTATGGACAGGGAGCCCGCAACCTTC
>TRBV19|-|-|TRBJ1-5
CASSRRGGQPQHF
TGTGCCAGTAGTCGACGTGGCGGGCAGCCCCAGCATTTT
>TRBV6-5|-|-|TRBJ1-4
CASSSYYGATNEKLFF
TGTGCCAGCAGTTCCTACTACGGTGCAACTAATGAAAAACTGTTTTTT
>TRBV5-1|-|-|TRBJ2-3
CASSPPGSTDTQYF
TGCGCCAGCAGCCCTCCGGGGAGTACAGATACGCAGTATTTT
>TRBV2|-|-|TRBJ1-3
CASRKAYGNTIYF
TGTGCCAGCAGGAAAGCTTATGGAAACACCATATATTTT
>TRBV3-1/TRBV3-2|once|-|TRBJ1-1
CASSQMTLNTEAFF
TGTGCCAGCAGCCAAATGACTTTGAACACTGAAGCTTTCTTT
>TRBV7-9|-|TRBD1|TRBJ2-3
CASSSFRSQGAEDTQYF
TGTGCCAGCAGCTCCTTCCGTTCACAGGGGGCGGAAGATACGCAGTATTTT
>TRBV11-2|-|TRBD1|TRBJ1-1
CASSLEYGTASVAFF
TGTGCCAGCAGCTTAGAGTACGGGACAGCGAGCGTAGCTTTCTTT
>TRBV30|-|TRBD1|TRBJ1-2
CAWVGTGPNYGYTF
TGTGCCTGGGTGGGGACAGGGCCCAACTATGGCTACACCTTC
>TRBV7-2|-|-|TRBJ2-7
CASSLDRYSYEQYF
TGTGCCAGCAGCCTCGACAGGTACTCCTACGAGCAGTACTTC
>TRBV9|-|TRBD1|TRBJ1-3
CASSVGTGPGNTIYF
TGTGCCAGCAGCGTAGGGACAGGGCCTGGAAACACCATATATTTT
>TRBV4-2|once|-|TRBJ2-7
CASSQDRVGTYEQYF
TGTGCCAGCAGCCAAGATCGAGTCGGTACCTACGAGCAGTACTTC
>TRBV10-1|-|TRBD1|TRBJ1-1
CASSESPGQGGQNEAFF
TGCGCCAGCAGTGAGTCACCGGGACAGGGCGGTCAGAATGAAGCTTTCTTT
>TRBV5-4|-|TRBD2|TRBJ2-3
CASKASGSGGTDTQYF
TGTGCCAGCAAGGCTAGCGGGAGCGGGGGCACAGATACGCAGTATTTT
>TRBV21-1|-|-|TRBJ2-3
CASSLSGKAPFDTDTQYF
TGTGCCAGCAGTCTTAGCGGGAAGGCACCCTTTGACACAGATACGCAGTATTTT
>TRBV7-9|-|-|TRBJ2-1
CASSLEFVGDSYNEQFF
TGTGCCAGCAGCTTAGAATTTGTGGGAGACTCCTACAATGAGCAGTTCTTC
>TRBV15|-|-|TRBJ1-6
CATGGKTDNSPLHF
TGTGCCACCGGAGGGAAGACGGATAATTCACCCCTCCACTTT
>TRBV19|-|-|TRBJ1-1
CASSIWTEAPPNTEAFF
TGTGCCAGTAGTATATGGACTGAGGCCCCACCGAACACTGAAGCTTTCTTT
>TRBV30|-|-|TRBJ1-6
CAWSVLRTVVPRSYNSPLHF
TGTGCCTGGAGTGTACTCAGGACAGTCGTTCCAAGATCCTATAATTCACCCCTCCACTTT
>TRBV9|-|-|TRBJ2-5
CASSVELDTLAQYF
TGTGCCAGCAGCGTAGAGCTGGACACCTTAGCCCAGTACTTC
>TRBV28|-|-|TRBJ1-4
CASSLLGGEEKLFF
TGTGCCAGCAGTTTATTGGGGGGGGAGGAAAAACTGTTTTTT
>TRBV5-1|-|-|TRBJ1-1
CASRFESMNTEAFF
TGCGCCAGCAGATTTGAAAGCATGAACACTGAAGCTTTCTTT
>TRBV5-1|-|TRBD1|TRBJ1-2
CASSREPGGEGYGYTF
TGCGCCAGCAGCCGGGAACCAGGGGGCGAAGGTTATGGCTACACCTTC
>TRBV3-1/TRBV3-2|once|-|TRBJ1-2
CASNQPGTNYEVHF
TGTGCCAGCAACCAGCCAGGGACAAACTACGAAGTCCACTTC
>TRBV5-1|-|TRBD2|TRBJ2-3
CASSEGLAGGISTDTQYF
TGCGCCAGCAGCGAGGGACTAGCGGGGGGGATTAGCACAGATACGCAGTATTTT
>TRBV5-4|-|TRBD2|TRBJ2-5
CASSPSPLAGVETQYF
TGTGCCAGCAGCCCCTCCCCTTTAGCGGGAGTAGAGACCCAGTACTTC
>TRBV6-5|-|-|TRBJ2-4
CASSKLPKNIQYF
TGTGCCAGCAGTAAACTACCCAAAAACATTCAGTACTTC
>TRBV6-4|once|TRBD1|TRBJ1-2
CASSDPGTGDYGYTF
TGTGCCAGCAGTGACCCCGGGACAGGGGACTATGGCTACACCTTC
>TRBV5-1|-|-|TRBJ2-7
CASSLAFSVYEQYF
TGCGCCAGCAGCTTGGCCTTTTCAGTCTACGAGCAGTACTTC
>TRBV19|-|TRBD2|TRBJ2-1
CASSALAGGSGEQFF
TGTGCCAGTAGTGCATTAGCGGGGGGGTCCGGTGAGCAGTTCTTC
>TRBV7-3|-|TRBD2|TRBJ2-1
CASSLLAGVEYNEQFF
TGTGCCAGCAGCTTACTAGCGGGGGTAGAATACAATGAGCAGTTCTTC
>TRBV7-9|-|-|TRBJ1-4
CASSQGQMRDF
TGTGCCAGCAGTCAAGGACAGATGAGAGATTTC
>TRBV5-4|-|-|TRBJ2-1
CASSLLGGRLFEQFF
TGTGCCAGCAGCTTGCTGGGGGGGCGGTTGTTTGAGCAGTTCTTC
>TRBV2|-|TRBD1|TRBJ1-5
CASSRDRPKNQPQHF
TGTGCCAGCAGTCGGGACAGGCCGAAGAATCAGCCCCAGCATTTT
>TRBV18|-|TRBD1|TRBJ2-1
CASSVRQGYEQFF
TGTGCCAGCTCAGTGAGACAGGGGTATGAGCAGTTCTTC
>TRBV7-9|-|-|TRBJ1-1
CASSLRGFAEAFF
TGTGCCAGCAGCTTAAGGGGTTTCGCTGAAGCTTTCTTT